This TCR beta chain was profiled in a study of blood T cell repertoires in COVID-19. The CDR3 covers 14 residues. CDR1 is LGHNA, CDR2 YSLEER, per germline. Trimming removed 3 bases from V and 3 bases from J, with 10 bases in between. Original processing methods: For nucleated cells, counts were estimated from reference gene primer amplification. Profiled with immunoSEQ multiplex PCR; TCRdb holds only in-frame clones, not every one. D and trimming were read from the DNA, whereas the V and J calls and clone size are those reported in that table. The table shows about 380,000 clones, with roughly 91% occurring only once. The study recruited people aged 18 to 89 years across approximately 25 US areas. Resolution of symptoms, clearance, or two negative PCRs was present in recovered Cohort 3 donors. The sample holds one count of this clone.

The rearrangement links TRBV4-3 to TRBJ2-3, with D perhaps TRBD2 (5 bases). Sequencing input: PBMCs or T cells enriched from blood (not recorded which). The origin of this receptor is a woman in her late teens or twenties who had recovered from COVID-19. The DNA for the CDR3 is TGCGCCAGCAGCCAGCTATCGGGGACAGATACGCAGTATTTT. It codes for CASSQLSGTDTQYF.